The rows below give T cell receptor beta chains drawn from one sample of a study of T cell responses to AZD1222 COVID-19 vaccine. Measured with immunoSEQ multiplex PCR; TCRdb has only the in-frame clones, and not every one. The sample holds about 99,000 clones, approximately 86% seen once. Sequences were derived from peripheral blood, sampled 28 days after the second dose of the MenACWY control vaccine. All receptors come from an adult who received the MenACWY meningococcal vaccine as a control. CDR3s leave out the opening cysteine and the closing phenylalanine or tryptophan. Each record gives: V gene, D gene, clone size, CDR3 protein. D genes are given only for firm matches. Not every row has a clone size; where given, it reads once, few, many or a size class.

v_gene: TRBV30
d_gene: TRBD1
abundance: few
CDR3aa: AWSVKTGQGRRGSGNTIY

v_gene: TRBV5-8
d_gene: NA
abundance: NA
CDR3aa: ASSLWGRSDTGELF

v_gene: TRBV28
d_gene: NA
abundance: NA
CDR3aa: ASSHTYGYT

v_gene: TRBV19
d_gene: NA
abundance: NA
CDR3aa: ASSPGTAGYEQY

v_gene: TRBV18
d_gene: NA
abundance: few
CDR3aa: ASSVTAGRNQPQH

v_gene: TRBV6-4
d_gene: NA
abundance: NA
CDR3aa: ASSDSAYYGYT

v_gene: TRBV6-1
d_gene: TRBD1
abundance: NA
CDR3aa: ASSAADRDEQY

v_gene: TRBV5-6
d_gene: NA
abundance: NA
CDR3aa: ASSFAGTGTGELF

v_gene: TRBV7-9
d_gene: NA
abundance: NA
CDR3aa: ASSSGLRSGMSWQF

v_gene: TRBV5-1
d_gene: NA
abundance: NA
CDR3aa: ASSPRGVEETQY

v_gene: TRBV24-1
d_gene: TRBD1
abundance: NA
CDR3aa: ATSDPRQGGNYGYT

v_gene: TRBV7-2
d_gene: TRBD1
abundance: NA
CDR3aa: ASKKRPGTGDYNEQF

v_gene: TRBV7-3
d_gene: NA
abundance: NA
CDR3aa: ASSPRPGVTDTQY

v_gene: TRBV30
d_gene: NA
abundance: NA
CDR3aa: AWSGAGTIYGYT

v_gene: TRBV28
d_gene: TRBD1
abundance: NA
CDR3aa: ASSLLGGKY

v_gene: TRBV28
d_gene: NA
abundance: once
CDR3aa: ASSRQVFWSGNTIY

v_gene: TRBV5-4
d_gene: TRBD2
abundance: NA
CDR3aa: ASSLRGGQDEQY

v_gene: TRBV6-5
d_gene: TRBD1
abundance: NA
CDR3aa: ASRQGDQPQH

v_gene: TRBV5-8
d_gene: TRBD1
abundance: few
CDR3aa: ASSRGQGAGEQY

v_gene: TRBV7-8
d_gene: NA
abundance: NA
CDR3aa: ASSPRETQY

v_gene: TRBV23-1
d_gene: TRBD1
abundance: once
CDR3aa: ASGNNGRLQGASGNTIY

v_gene: TRBV5-4
d_gene: NA
abundance: NA
CDR3aa: ASSLDSNQPQH

v_gene: TRBV5-1
d_gene: TRBD2
abundance: NA
CDR3aa: ASSKLAGPYEQY

v_gene: TRBV7-7
d_gene: NA
abundance: NA
CDR3aa: ASSLEGGETQY

v_gene: TRBV10-2
d_gene: TRBD2
abundance: NA
CDR3aa: ASSDWTSGGEYEQY

v_gene: TRBV2
d_gene: NA
abundance: NA
CDR3aa: ASSGSQGRDTQY

v_gene: TRBV18
d_gene: NA
abundance: NA
CDR3aa: ASSPTPRDGYT

v_gene: TRBV2
d_gene: TRBD1
abundance: NA
CDR3aa: ASNTGGYNEQF

v_gene: TRBV18
d_gene: TRBD2
abundance: NA
CDR3aa: ASSPAGLAGGSSYNEQF

v_gene: TRBV5-6
d_gene: TRBD1
abundance: few
CDR3aa: ASSRQGAQETQY

v_gene: TRBV29-1
d_gene: NA
abundance: NA
CDR3aa: SVEVGWDEKLF

v_gene: TRBV4-3
d_gene: NA
abundance: NA
CDR3aa: ASSQARADYGYT

v_gene: TRBV7-2
d_gene: TRBD2
abundance: NA
CDR3aa: ASSSGLAMTNEQF

v_gene: TRBV2
d_gene: NA
abundance: NA
CDR3aa: ASKFRPGRNPNTDTQY

v_gene: TRBV28
d_gene: TRBD1
abundance: NA
CDR3aa: ASTKEGGQGKRYIQY

v_gene: TRBV28
d_gene: TRBD1
abundance: NA
CDR3aa: ASSFEGQGLNEKLF

v_gene: TRBV7-3
d_gene: NA
abundance: NA
CDR3aa: ASSFYPVGSSGANVLT

v_gene: TRBV30
d_gene: TRBD1
abundance: NA
CDR3aa: AWSPLGRGYNSPLH

v_gene: TRBV7-2
d_gene: NA
abundance: NA
CDR3aa: ASSLQGGRETQY

v_gene: TRBV19
d_gene: NA
abundance: NA
CDR3aa: ASSTPGMNTGELF

v_gene: TRBV19
d_gene: NA
abundance: NA
CDR3aa: ASSRDRRFSYEQY

v_gene: TRBV2
d_gene: TRBD2
abundance: NA
CDR3aa: ASNIITTRGIAGSLPQETQY

v_gene: TRBV10-2
d_gene: NA
abundance: NA
CDR3aa: ATSPRGRASEKYNSPLH

v_gene: TRBV5-4
d_gene: NA
abundance: few
CDR3aa: ASSLGGTVPYEQY

v_gene: TRBV4-3
d_gene: NA
abundance: NA
CDR3aa: ASSQGRAQHSGNTIY

v_gene: TRBV7-2
d_gene: NA
abundance: NA
CDR3aa: ASSARGTQTYEQY

v_gene: TRBV19
d_gene: NA
abundance: few
CDR3aa: ASSQTATYEQY

v_gene: TRBV4-1
d_gene: NA
abundance: once
CDR3aa: ASSQAHRDQPQH

v_gene: TRBV7-8
d_gene: NA
abundance: NA
CDR3aa: ASREMAGSSGNTIY

v_gene: TRBV6-2/TRBV6-3
d_gene: TRBD1
abundance: NA
CDR3aa: ASSDGDRGFSYEQY

v_gene: TRBV19
d_gene: TRBD1
abundance: NA
CDR3aa: ASSIMGTGGQPQH

v_gene: TRBV7-6
d_gene: NA
abundance: NA
CDR3aa: ASSLGAGTSSPLH

v_gene: TRBV6-2/TRBV6-3
d_gene: NA
abundance: NA
CDR3aa: ASSYGNGVTQY

v_gene: TRBV6-5
d_gene: TRBD1
abundance: NA
CDR3aa: AIKTGLAEAF

v_gene: TRBV7-8
d_gene: NA
abundance: NA
CDR3aa: ASSRVLQGFGVYEQY

v_gene: TRBV10-1
d_gene: TRBD1
abundance: few
CDR3aa: ASSKQGTGISTGELF

v_gene: TRBV4-2
d_gene: TRBD1
abundance: NA
CDR3aa: ASSRTGDNSPLH

v_gene: TRBV27
d_gene: NA
abundance: NA
CDR3aa: ASSRVASGANVLT

v_gene: TRBV6-6
d_gene: TRBD1
abundance: NA
CDR3aa: ASSHSDRGPYGYT

v_gene: TRBV4-1
d_gene: NA
abundance: NA
CDR3aa: ASSQEGGIISYEQY